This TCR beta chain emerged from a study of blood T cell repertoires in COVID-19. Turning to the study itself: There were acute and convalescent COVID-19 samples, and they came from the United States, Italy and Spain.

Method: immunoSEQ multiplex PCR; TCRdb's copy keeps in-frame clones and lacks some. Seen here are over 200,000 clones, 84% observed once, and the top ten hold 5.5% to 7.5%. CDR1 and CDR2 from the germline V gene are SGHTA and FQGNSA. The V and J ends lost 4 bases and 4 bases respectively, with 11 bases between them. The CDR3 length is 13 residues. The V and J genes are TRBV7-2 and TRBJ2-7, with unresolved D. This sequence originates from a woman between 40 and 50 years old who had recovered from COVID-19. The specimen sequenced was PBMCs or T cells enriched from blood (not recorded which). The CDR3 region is CASSSGGRYEQYF. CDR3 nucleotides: TGTGCCAGCAGCTCCGGCGGCCGATACGAGCAGTACTTC.